A single sample gave rise to the 15 T cell receptor beta chains below, sequenced in a study of Graves' ophthalmopathy and Graves' hyperthyroidism. Amplification from RNA transcripts yielded the TCR beta CDR3 regions. An opening RT-PCR round employed HTBI primers and preceded a second-round multiplex PCR. MiXCR, run by TCRdb on the multiplex PCR reads, gives a single entry per CDR3 protein. The sample has 600,000 to 700,000 distinct CDR3 sequences, about 38% seen once. Material: peripheral blood. The receptor source for this set is an adult man with Graves' ophthalmopathy.

This clonotype was observed a handful of times. The chain recombines TRBV5-1 with TRBJ2-7, with TRBD1 matching 10 bases. The CDR3 has 16 amino acids. The J segment lost 2 bases and the V segment lost 2 bases, leaving 7 bases of the junction unmatched. Germline-derived CDR1 and CDR2 are SGHRS and YFSETQ. As DNA, the CDR3 is TGCGCCAGCAGCTTCTTTCGGACAGGGGGTCCCTACGAGCAGTACTTC. Amino acid sequence: CASSFFRTGGPYEQYF.

This clonotype occurred a few times. V usage is TRBV6-6 and J usage is TRBJ1-1; D might be TRBD1 (5 bases). The CDR3 totals 14 residues. Germline loops: CDR1 MNHNY, CDR2 SVGAGI (reference sequence). V was clipped by 4 bases and J by 5 bases, with 14 bases between them. CDR3 nucleotide sequence: TGTGCCAGCAGTTGGACGGGACGGGGGACTGAAGCTTTCTTT. This gives the protein CASSWTGRGTEAFF.

This clonotype turned up a few times. Given a much more abundant clone one base away, this may be a read error. The chain uses TRBV7-6 and TRBJ1-1; D might be TRBD1 (5 bases). With 5 bases removed from V and 1 base from J, the gap between germline ends came to 11 bases. This CDR3 is built from 14 residues. CDR1 SGHVS and CDR2 FNYEAQ come from the germline V gene. CDR3 bases: TGTGCCAGCAGCCCCGGGGCAGCGAACACTGAAGCTTTCTTT. The encoded protein is CASSPGAANTEAFF.

This chain joins TRBV5-1 and TRBJ2-7; no definite D call. Between the trimmed V and J ends, which lost 4 bases and 2 bases, there was a span of 7 bases. The CDR3 contains 12 residues. Germline CDR1 SGHRS, CDR2 YFSETQ. The CDR3: CASSQETYEQYF. CDR3 in DNA: TGCGCCAGCAGCCAGGAGACCTACGAGCAGTACTTC.

Worth noting for this clonotype: A read error may produce the germline difference seen at one junction end. This chain uses TRBV25-1 with TRBJ2-7; 13 nucleotides match TRBD2. The V gene's germline CDR1 is MGHDK and CDR2 SYGVNS. The CDR3 runs to 17 residues. The CDR3 sequence is CASSQGLAGTRVGEQYF. CDR3 nucleotide sequence: TGCGCCAGCAGCCAGGGACTAGCGGGGACCCGGGTTGGCGAGCAGTACTTC.

This clonotype was observed a handful of times. The genes are TRBV5-1 and TRBJ2-7; 7 nucleotides match TRBD2. Germline CDR1 SGHRS, CDR2 YFSETQ. V gave up 1 base and J gave up 7 bases; unmatched junction bases: 5. CDR3 length equals 13 residues. The CDR3 region is CASSLSREGEQYF. Here the CDR3 DNA reads TGCGCCAGCAGCTTGTCGAGGGAGGGGGAGCAGTACTTC.

The chain couples TRBV5-8 to TRBJ1-4; TRBD1 aligns across 9 bases. The CDR3 is 16 amino acids. J lost 5 bases, V lost 4 bases, and 9 bases had no gene match. Germline CDR1 is SGHTS and CDR2 is YDEGEE. This chain's CDR3 is CASSPATDRGNEKLFF. As DNA, the CDR3 is TGTGCCAGCAGCCCCGCAACGGACAGGGGAAATGAAAAACTGTTTTTT.

The table lists this clonotype with a few counts. The chain combines TRBV25-1 with TRBJ1-3; D is ambiguous. This CDR3 has 14 amino acids. V dropped 8 bases and J dropped 4 bases, with 15 bases sitting between them. The germline V gene encodes CDR1 MGHDK and CDR2 SYGVNS. The CDR3 nucleotides are TGTGCCAGCGTTGAAGGGAGTGCCGGAAACACCATATATTTT. Amino acid sequence: CASVEGSAGNTIYF.

As to this clonotype: No conserved phenylalanine or tryptophan ends this CDR3, so it is likely a read error. The DNA is omitted, as the CDR3 cannot be located on it reliably, and the CDR3 follows TCRdb's listing. This chain joins TRBV7-9 and TRBJ1-3. CDR1 is SEHNR, CDR2 FQNEAQ, per germline (reference sequence). With termini counted, the CDR3 has 11 amino acids. The CDR3 loop is CASSLSLAENT.

This rearrangement joins TRBV20-1 to TRBJ1-2; TRBD1 matches at 8 bases. V gave up 6 bases and J gave up 2 bases; unmatched junction bases: 2. The CDR3 spans 12 residues. Germline V gene sequence: CDR1 DFQATT, CDR2 SNEGSKA (reference sequence). The DNA for the CDR3 is TGCAGTGCCAGGGGGCTAAACTATGGCTACACCTTC. Its protein is CSARGLNYGYTF.

The rearrangement links TRBV6-5 to TRBJ2-2, with D uncertain. Trimming removed 5 bases from V and 4 bases from J, with 11 bases in between. The CDR3 covers 14 residues. The germline gives CDR1 MNHEY, CDR2 SVGAGI. The chain's CDR3 is CASSEVASTGELFF. The DNA of the CDR3 is TGTGCCAGCAGTGAAGTCGCAAGCACCGGGGAGCTGTTTTTT.

Concerning this clonotype itself: A junction end diverges from the germline sequence, so it may reflect a read error. This chain's CDR3 is CASSFGGPSNTGELFF. CDR3 in DNA: TGTGCCAGCAGTTTCGGGGGGCCCTCGAACACCGGGGAGCTGTTTTTT. This chain links TRBV5-1 with TRBJ2-2; possible D gene TRBD2, 7 bases. CDR1 is SGHRS, CDR2 YFSETQ, per germline. This CDR3 is built from 16 residues.

The chain combines TRBV6-2 or TRBV6-3 with TRBJ1-6; TRBD1 agrees at 7 bases. The CDR3 runs to 14 residues. CDR1 is MNHEY and CDR2 is SVGEGT in the germline V gene. V was pared by 3 bases and J by 10 bases, with 6 bases of the junction left unmatched. Written as DNA, the CDR3 is TGTGCCAGCAGTTATACAGGGGCGAAATCACCCCTCCACTTT. Protein product: CASSYTGAKSPLHF.

This clonotype showed up many times. This rearrangement joins TRBV5-1 to TRBJ2-2; 7 bases map to TRBD1. CDR3 length equals 15 residues. V was pared by 1 base and J by 6 bases, with 6 bases of the junction left unmatched. Germline CDR1 reads SGHRS; CDR2 reads YFSETQ. The CDR3 protein is CASSLSGTVPGELFF. The CDR3 bases are TGCGCCAGCAGCTTGAGTGGGACAGTCCCCGGGGAGCTGTTTTTT.

Concerning this clonotype: It may be a read error: a sequence one base away is much more abundant. Because the CDR3 is missing its conserved closing phenylalanine or tryptophan, this is likely a read error. The chain is built from TRBV5-1 and TRBJ2-7; D not certain. V shed 10 bases and J shed 1 base, with 15 bases lying between them. The CDR3 loop spans 13 amino acids. Germline CDR1 is SGHRS and CDR2 is YFSETQ. CDR3 amino acids: CALPLRPSYEQYL. The CDR3 DNA reads TGCGCCCTCCCCCTCAGACCATCCTACGAGCAGTACCTC.